These T cell receptor beta chains were read from a single sample in a study of cytomegalovirus exposure and HLA in healthy donors. Libraries were prepared by immunoSEQ multiplex PCR; TCRdb keeps only in-frame clonotypes and omits some of them. Of under 200,000 clones in the sample, 65% to 90% are singletons; the top ten hold approximately 2%. What was sequenced was PBMCs. Receptors originate from a woman aged 18-29 years in good health and CMV-seronegative. CDR3s include the opening cysteine and the closing phenylalanine or tryptophan. D genes are given only for firm matches.

j_call d_call v_call cdr3_nt cdr3_aa
TRBJ1-6 - TRBV30 TGTGCCTGGACCGGGGCCGGGACACTGAATTCACCCCTCCACTTT CAWTGAGTLNSPLHF
TRBJ2-7 TRBD1 TRBV9 TGTGCCAGCAGCGCCCGACAGGGGGTGGACGAGCAGTACTTC CASSARQGVDEQYF
TRBJ2-6 TRBD1 TRBV4-1 TGCGCCAGCAGCCCTTATAAAACCGGGACAGGTGGCTCTGGGGCCAACGTCCTGACTTTC CASSPYKTGTGGSGANVLTF
TRBJ2-1 - TRBV7-3 TGTGCCAGCAGCTTAATGCTCACTTCCAATGAGCAGTTCTTC CASSLMLTSNEQFF
TRBJ2-3 TRBD1 TRBV7-3 TGTGCCAGCAGCGGACAGGGTGGCACAGATACGCAGTATTTT CASSGQGGTDTQYF
TRBJ2-3 - TRBV7-9 TGTGCCAGCTTCGGCACAGATACGCAGTATTTT CASFGTDTQYF
TRBJ1-1 TRBD1 TRBV28 TGTGCCAGTCTATTGACAGGGGCGAACACTGAAGCTTTCTTT CASLLTGANTEAFF
TRBJ2-5 TRBD2 TRBV13 TGTGCCAGCAGCTTAGGCTCGGGGGGAGGGGAGCAGTACTTC CASSLGSGGGEQYF
TRBJ1-5 - TRBV5-1 TGCGCCAGCAGCTTGGGCGGGGGAGATAGCAATCAGCCCCAGCATTTT CASSLGGGDSNQPQHF
TRBJ2-3 TRBD1 TRBV6-1 TGTGCCAGCAGTGACCAAGGCGGGACAGGGGCAGATACGCAGTATTTT CASSDQGGTGADTQYF
TRBJ2-7 TRBD1 TRBV7-9 TGTGCCAGCAGCTCTCCACCCGGACAGGGTTCCTACGAGCAGTACTTC CASSSPPGQGSYEQYF